The 22 T cell receptor beta chains below come from one sample, sequenced in a study of breast tumors, draining lymph nodes, adjacent tissues (dated by TCRdb to 2015 to 2016). The lymph node samples were taken from the axillary draining lymph nodes of breast cancer patients. The receptor library was made with multiplex PCR. The run used an Illumina HiSeq 2000. TCRdb cleaned the public reads at Q25 with fastp, built clones with MiXCR and kept in-frame beta chains. Every entry covers one CDR3 protein and lists the most common genes and DNA from its rows. The table for this sample lists about 180,000 distinct CDR3 sequences; around a third of them were counted only once. The ten largest account for around 4.5% of the sample. The material sequenced was axillary lymph node tissue. The receptors were sampled from a female donor with breast cancer. Some clones in this sample may be carry-over from other donors' samples.

The table lists this clonotype with many counts. This sequence joins TRBV20-1 and TRBJ2-1; possibly TRBD2 for D (6 bases). The V and J ends lost 0 bases and 4 bases respectively, with 13 bases between them. The CDR3 contains 15 residues. Germline CDR1 is DFQATT and CDR2 is SNEGSKA (reference sequence). Written as DNA, the CDR3 is TGCAGTGCTAGAGAGAGTCTAGCGCTTTACAATGAGCAGTTCTTC. This sequence encodes CSARESLALYNEQFF.

This clonotype was observed many times. The V gene is TRBV9, the J gene TRBJ2-7; TRBD1 aligns across 7 bases. The CDR3 length is 15 residues. Germline CDR1 reads SGDLS; CDR2 reads YYNGEE. Germline trimming cut 2 bases from V and 1 base from J; bases unmatched to any gene: 6. The CDR3 nucleotides are TGTGCCAGCAGCGTTGGGACAGACCCTTCCTACGAGCAGTACTTC. Translating it yields CASSVGTDPSYEQYF.

The CDR3 region has the DNA TGTGCCAGCAACTCGGAATCGGGCCTAGCGGGGGATAAGCAGTTCTTC. It is translated as CASNSESGLAGDKQFF. The V and J genes are TRBV7-2 and TRBJ2-1, with 10 positions matching TRBD2. The CDR3 runs 16 residues. Germline lookup yields CDR1 SGHTA and CDR2 FQGNSA. Trimming cost V 7 bases and J 11 bases; bases outside gene matches: 17.

The rearrangement joins TRBV10-3 to TRBJ2-7; D may correspond to TRBD1 or TRBD2 (7 bases each). The CDR3 contains 19 residues. CDR1 ENHRY and CDR2 SYGVKD come from the germline V gene. Trimming shortened V by 6 bases and J by 3 bases, and 30 bases separated the two germline ends. The CDR3 protein is CAISPGRGRHTGDSYEQYF. The CDR3 DNA sequence: TGTGCCATCAGCCCAGGGAGGGGGCGCCACACCGGGGACAGCTACGAGCAGTACTTC.

This clonotype was observed at least ten times. The chain has TRBV11-2 and TRBJ1-6, with D possibly being TRBD1 (6 bases). The CDR3 length is 13 residues. The germline V gene has CDR1 SGHAT and CDR2 FQNNGV. Trimming stripped 5 bases from V and 8 bases from J, with 10 bases between. The CDR3: CASSQDSYSPLHF. CDR3 nucleotides: TGTGCCAGCAGCCAGGACAGTTATTCACCCCTCCACTTT.

Note on this clonotype: One base away lies a much larger clone, so this may be a sequencing read error. This rearrangement joins TRBV20-1 to TRBJ2-7, with TRBD1 identical over 7 bases. The CDR3 is 14 residues long. CDR1 is DFQATT and CDR2 is SNEGSKA in the germline V gene (reference sequence). The CDR3 protein is CSARQQGTSSEQYF. As DNA, the CDR3 is TGCAGTGCTAGACAACAGGGGACCTCCTCCGAGCAGTACTTC.

The gene calls are TRBV6-1 and TRBJ2-1; a possible D gene is TRBD1 (6 bases). Germline V gene sequence: CDR1 MNHNS, CDR2 SASEGT. CDR3 size: 16 residues. V was cut by 7 bases and J by 3 bases, with 19 bases left in between. CDR3 loop: CASTPFSHRDYNEQFF. The CDR3 bases are TGTGCCAGCACCCCATTCTCCCACAGGGACTACAATGAGCAGTTCTTC.

The table lists this clonotype with many counts. At one end the junction does not follow the germline gene, possibly because of a read error. The chain has TRBV5-8 and TRBJ1-2; D perhaps matches TRBD1 (6 bases). The CDR3 loop spans 15 amino acids. Germline lookup yields CDR1 SGHTS and CDR2 YDEGEE. CDR3 loop: CASSLGVDRYYGYTF. CDR3 sequence (DNA): TGTGCCAGCAGTTTGGGGGTGGACAGATACTATGGCTACACCTTC.

This clonotype was seen only once. This chain uses TRBV19 with TRBJ1-4; tentative D call: TRBD1 (5 bases). The length of the CDR3 is 15 residues. Germline V CDR1 and CDR2: LNHDA, SQIVND (reference sequence). The V and J ends lost 5 bases and 5 bases respectively, with 15 bases between them. The CDR3 protein is CASSVSGRYNEKLFF. The CDR3 coding sequence is TGTGCCAGTAGTGTTTCGGGGCGCTACAATGAAAAACTGTTTTTT.

In this sample, this clonotype turned up many times. The chain is built from TRBV10-3 and TRBJ2-1, with TRBD1 matching over 11 bases. V dropped 5 bases and J dropped 7; count of bases not matched to a gene: 7. This CDR3 spans 15 amino acids. CDR1 is ENHRY, CDR2 SYGVKD, per germline. CDR3 bases: TGTGCCATCAGTCCTTGGGACAGGGGGAATAATGAGCAGTTCTTC. It translates to CAISPWDRGNNEQFF.

This clonotype was picked up many times. The chain uses TRBV6-1 and TRBJ2-3; no clear D. The germline V gene encodes CDR1 MNHNS and CDR2 SASEGT. Trimming took off 1 base at V and 3 bases at J, with 8 bases between the two ends. This CDR3 is built from 14 residues. In DNA, the CDR3 is TGTGCCAGCAGTGAAGTAGTCTGGACAGATACGCAGTATTTT. It yields the protein CASSEVVWTDTQYF.

The chain joins TRBV28 to TRBJ2-7; D remains ambiguous. The CDR3 runs to 15 residues. Trimming stripped 3 bases from V and 3 bases from J, with 15 bases between. Germline CDR1 is MDHEN and CDR2 is SYDVKM. The CDR3 is CASSFARRGIYEQYF. The CDR3 coding sequence is TGTGCCAGCAGTTTCGCCCGTAGAGGAATCTACGAGCAGTACTTC.

This chain uses TRBV2 with TRBJ2-6; possibly TRBD1 or TRBD2 for D (5 bases each). CDR1 is SNHLY and CDR2 is FYNNEI in the germline V gene. Trimming took 0 bases from V and 4 from J, leaving 10 bases between them. There are 16 residues in the CDR3. The CDR3 DNA reads as TGTGCCAGCAGTGAAGCTGGGGACGCAGGGGCCAACGTCCTGACTTTC. Protein product: CASSEAGDAGANVLTF.

The chain has TRBV4-1 and TRBJ1-1, with D tentatively TRBD1 (6 bases). The CDR3 is made up of 12 amino acids. The V gene's germline CDR1 is MGHRA and CDR2 YSYEKL. Trimming stripped 8 bases from V and 1 base from J, with 8 bases between. The CDR3 DNA reads as TGCGCCAGCGAGGGACAGAACACTGAAGCTTTCTTT. Translating it yields CASEGQNTEAFF.

Ten or more counts support this clonotype. This sequence joins TRBV7-2 and TRBJ1-5; D gene uncertain. V shed 3 bases and J shed 3 bases, with 12 bases lying between them. CDR1 is SGHTA and CDR2 is FQGNSA in the germline V gene. This CDR3 has 15 residues. CDR3 residues: CASSFTASYNQPQHF. In DNA form, the CDR3 reads TGTGCCAGCAGCTTCACAGCTTCCTACAATCAGCCCCAGCATTTT.

With regard to this clonotype: A read error is possible here, since a much larger clone lies one base away. The genes are TRBV6-5 and TRBJ1-4, with 7 nucleotides matching TRBD1. CDR3 size: 14 residues. CDR1 and CDR2 (germline): MNHEY, SVGAGI. This CDR3 is CASSPDRVGEKLLF. CDR3 sequence (DNA): TGTGCCAGCAGCCCCGACAGGGTCGGAGAAAAACTGCTTTTT.

Of note for this clonotype: Given a much more abundant clone one base away, this may be a read error. The chain uses TRBV6-1 and TRBJ2-2; D is tentatively TRBD1 or TRBD2 (5 bases each). CDR1 MNHNS and CDR2 SASEGT come from the germline V gene. The CDR3 is made up of 18 amino acids. CDR3 sequence (DNA): TGTGTCAGCAGTGGTCGGCAGGGACGCGGGCTGAACACCGGGGAGCTGTTTTTT. Amino acid sequence: CVSSGRQGRGLNTGELFF.

V and J are TRBV27 and TRBJ1-3, with D unresolved. The germline V and J ends were trimmed by 5 bases and 0 bases, with 11 bases remaining between them. Per the germline V gene, CDR1 is MNHEY and CDR2 is SMNVEV (reference sequence). The CDR3 sequence is 15 residues long. Written as DNA, the CDR3 is TGTGCCAGCAGTCCAAACTTTCTCTCTGGAAACACCATATATTTT. It codes for CASSPNFLSGNTIYF.

Note on this clonotype: The CDR3 does not close with the conserved phenylalanine or tryptophan, likely indicating a read error. V usage is TRBV9 and J usage is TRBJ2-5; 11 nucleotides line up with TRBD2. The V gene's germline CDR1 is SGDLS and CDR2 YYNGEE. The CDR3 loop spans 15 amino acids. After removal of 6 bases from V and 7 bases from J, the junction contained 11 bases not matched to a gene. CDR3 coding DNA: TGTGCCAGCAACGGGGGGACTAGCGGTTGGGGGACCCAGTACTGC. It encodes CASNGGTSGWGTQYC.

V usage is TRBV2 and J usage is TRBJ2-4, with 9 bases matching TRBD1. The CDR3 sequence is 18 residues long. Losses at the gene ends were 6 bases for V and 0 bases for J; bases not matched to a gene: 12. CDR1 SNHLY and CDR2 FYNNEI come from the germline V gene. The CDR3 region is CASSAQGQGSLAKNIQYF. The CDR3 DNA follows: TGTGCCAGCAGCGCCCAGGGACAGGGCTCTCTAGCCAAAAACATTCAGTACTTC.

V is TRBV20-1 and J is TRBJ2-6; D unresolved. V was shortened by 5 bases and J by 4 bases, with 9 bases between the two germline ends. This CDR3 has 13 amino acids. From germline, CDR1 is DFQATT and CDR2 SNEGSKA (reference sequence). The CDR3 DNA reads as TGCAGTGCTTTGCGAACAGGGGCCAACGTCCTGACTTTC. Protein sequence: CSALRTGANVLTF.

This clonotype was detected many times. The chain uses TRBV6-6 and TRBJ2-7, with TRBD1 matching over 9 bases. Germline CDR1 MNHNY, CDR2 SVGAGI (reference sequence). This CDR3 has 16 residues. V was pared by 5 bases and J by 0 bases, with 8 bases of the junction left unmatched. CDR3 nucleotide sequence: TGTGCCAGCAGTCAATTAGGACAGGGGAGCTCCTACGAGCAGTACTTC. The encoded protein is CASSQLGQGSSYEQYF.